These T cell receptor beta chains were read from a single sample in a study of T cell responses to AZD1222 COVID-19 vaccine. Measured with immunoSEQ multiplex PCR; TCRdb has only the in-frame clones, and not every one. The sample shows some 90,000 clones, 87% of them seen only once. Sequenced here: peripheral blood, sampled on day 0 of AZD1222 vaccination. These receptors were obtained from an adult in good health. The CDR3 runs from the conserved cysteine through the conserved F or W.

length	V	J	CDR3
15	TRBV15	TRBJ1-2	CATSRDPGQNYGYTF
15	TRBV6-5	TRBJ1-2	CASSYAGWGDGGYTF
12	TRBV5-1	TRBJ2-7	CASSLEAYEQYF
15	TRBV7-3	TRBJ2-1	CASSADGSSYNEQFF
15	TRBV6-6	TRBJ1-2	CASTLTNQGGYGYTF
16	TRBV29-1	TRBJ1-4	CSALGDRGPTNEKLFF
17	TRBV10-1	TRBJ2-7	CASSESKGSGRPYEQYF
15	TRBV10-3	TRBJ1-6	CAISQAAGGESPLHF
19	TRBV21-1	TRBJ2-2	CASSKVKLAGGPGTGELFF
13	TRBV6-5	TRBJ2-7	CASSYVRGYEQYF
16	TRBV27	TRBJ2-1	CASRSGTSGYYNEQFF
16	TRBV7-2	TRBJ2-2	CASRLAGPGGTGELFF
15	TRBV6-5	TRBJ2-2	CASTKGTSGTGELFF
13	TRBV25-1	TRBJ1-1	CASRTGRNTEAFF
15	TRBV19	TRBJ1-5	CASSIGSRINQPQHF
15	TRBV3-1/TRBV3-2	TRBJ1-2	CASSQDPRTGASYTF
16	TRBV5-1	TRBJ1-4	CASSSGRSATNEKLFF
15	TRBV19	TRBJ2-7	CASSPYSTSSYEQYF
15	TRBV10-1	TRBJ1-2	CASRPDTITNYGYTF
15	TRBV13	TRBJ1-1	CASSWDRLMNTEAFF
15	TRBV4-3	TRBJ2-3	CASSQEWQGADTQYF
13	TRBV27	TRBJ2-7	CASRTGGYYEQYF
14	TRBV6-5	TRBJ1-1	CASSSQRMNTEAFF
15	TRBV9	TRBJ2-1	CASSVARTRGNEQFF
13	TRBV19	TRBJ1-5	CASNGGTNQPQHF
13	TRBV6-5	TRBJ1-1	CASSYGDVTEAFF